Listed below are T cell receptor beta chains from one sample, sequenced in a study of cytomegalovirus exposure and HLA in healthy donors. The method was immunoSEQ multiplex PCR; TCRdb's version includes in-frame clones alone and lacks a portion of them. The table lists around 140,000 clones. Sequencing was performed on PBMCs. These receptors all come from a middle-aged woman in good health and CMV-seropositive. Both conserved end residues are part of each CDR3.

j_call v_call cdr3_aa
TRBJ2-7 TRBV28 CASSSAPPDPREYF
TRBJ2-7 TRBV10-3 CAISESSGSRDEQYF
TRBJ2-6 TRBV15 CATGRDRAGANVLTF
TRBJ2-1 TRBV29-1 CSSRGGMAGSYNEQFF
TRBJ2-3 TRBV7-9 CASSRAGGLADTQYF
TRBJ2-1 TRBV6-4 CASSVESSSYNEQFF
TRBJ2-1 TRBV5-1 CASTFRVLAGAPYNEQFF
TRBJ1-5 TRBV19 CASRLTGGQPQHF
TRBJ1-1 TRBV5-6 CASQLGQGPPKEAFF
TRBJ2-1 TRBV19 CASSRKLGGISYNEQFF
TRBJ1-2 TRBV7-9 CASSQPPGYGYTF
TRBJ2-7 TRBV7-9 CASSPQRLADHF
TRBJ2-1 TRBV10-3 CAISESLAGGSRSYNEQFF
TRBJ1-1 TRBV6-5 CASSYHSVREDTEAFF
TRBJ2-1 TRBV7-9 CASDKVGQGWNEQFF
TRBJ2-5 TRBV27 CASSLIVGSEETQYF
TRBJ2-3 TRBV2 CASKIRDFLTDTQYF
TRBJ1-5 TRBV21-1 CASSIAGANQPQHF
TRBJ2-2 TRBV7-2 CASSFPRARGSGELFF